Listed below are T cell receptor beta chains from one sample, sequenced in a study of blood T cell repertoires in COVID-19. Sequencing used immunoSEQ multiplex PCR; TCRdb keeps in-frame clones, though not all of them. The sample comprises 30,000 or so clones, 78% of which are singletons, and roughly a third rests with the top ten. Source material: peripheral blood. The source of these receptors is a man older than 75 with acute or convalescent COVID-19. The CDR3 runs from the conserved cysteine through the conserved F or W. Fields, in order: clone size, V gene, D gene, J gene, CDR3 DNA, CDR3 protein. D genes are given only for firm matches. For some rows the clone size is stated as once, few or many, or as a class when expanded; others skip it.

size: NA
V: TRBV7-3
D: NA
J: TRBJ2-3
DNA: TGTGCCAGCAGCCCTAGAGGTCTACTCACAGATACGCAGTATTTT
CDR3: CASSPRGLLTDTQYF

size: NA
V: TRBV7-2
D: TRBD2
J: TRBJ2-7
DNA: TGTGCCAGCAGCCTATCATGGGGCGGGGGACTCTACGAGCAGTACTTC
CDR3: CASSLSWGGGLYEQYF

size: NA
V: TRBV9
D: NA
J: TRBJ2-5
DNA: TGTGCCAGCAGCGCTACGGACTACCTCCAAGAGACCCAGTACTTC
CDR3: CASSATDYLQETQYF

size: NA
V: TRBV12-3/TRBV12-4
D: NA
J: TRBJ2-4
DNA: TGTGCCAGCAGTCAGTCAAACATTCAGTACTTC
CDR3: CASSQSNIQYF

size: NA
V: TRBV4-3
D: NA
J: TRBJ2-5
DNA: TGCGCCAGCAGCCGCCGATCCGACCGAGGAGGGTGCGGAGGTGAGAAGACCCAGTACTTC
CDR3: CASSRRSDRGGCGGEKTQYF

size: NA
V: TRBV2
D: TRBD1
J: TRBJ1-4
DNA: TGTGCCAGCAGTGAGGGACAGTTTAATGAAAAACTGTTTTTT
CDR3: CASSEGQFNEKLFF

size: NA
V: TRBV29-1
D: NA
J: TRBJ2-3
DNA: TGCAGCGTCCCCTCGGGGGGCACAGATACGCAGTATTTT
CDR3: CSVPSGGTDTQYF

size: NA
V: TRBV4-2
D: TRBD1
J: TRBJ2-3
DNA: TGTGCCAGCAGCCAAGATGTCGGACAGGGGACAGATACGCAGTATTTT
CDR3: CASSQDVGQGTDTQYF

size: NA
V: TRBV24-1
D: TRBD2
J: TRBJ2-5
DNA: TGTGCCACCAGTGACCCCTTAGCGGGGGGACAAGAGACCCAGTACTTC
CDR3: CATSDPLAGGQETQYF

size: few
V: TRBV7-2
D: TRBD1
J: TRBJ1-2
DNA: TGTGCCAGCAGCGGGGGACAGGGGGCGGATGGCTACACCTTC
CDR3: CASSGGQGADGYTF

size: NA
V: TRBV6-2/TRBV6-3
D: NA
J: TRBJ1-1
DNA: TGTGCCAGCAGTTACCTTAAGGTCTGGGGAACAGGAACTAACACTGAAGCTTTCTTT
CDR3: CASSYLKVWGTGTNTEAFF

size: NA
V: TRBV6-5
D: TRBD2
J: TRBJ2-2
DNA: TGTGCCAGCAGTTACTCGGCGGGGGGGCCCTCCGGGGAGCTGTTTTTT
CDR3: CASSYSAGGPSGELFF

size: once
V: TRBV19
D: NA
J: TRBJ2-5
DNA: TGTGCCAGTAGTACCACCTGGAGGCAAGAGACCCAGTACTTC
CDR3: CASSTTWRQETQYF

size: NA
V: TRBV2
D: NA
J: TRBJ1-6
DNA: TGTGCCAGCAGTGGGGAGCGCCCCTATAATTCACCCCTCCACTTT
CDR3: CASSGERPYNSPLHF

size: NA
V: TRBV3-1/TRBV3-2
D: NA
J: TRBJ2-1
DNA: TGTGCCAGCAGCCAAGATGGGGGGGCCTGGAATGAGCAGTTCTTC
CDR3: CASSQDGGAWNEQFF

size: NA
V: TRBV7-8
D: TRBD2
J: TRBJ2-5
DNA: TGTGCCAGCAGCTTAGGGCAGTGGACTAGCGGCGTCCAAGAGACCCAGTACTTC
CDR3: CASSLGQWTSGVQETQYF

size: medium-sized
V: TRBV5-1
D: NA
J: TRBJ1-5
DNA: TGCGCCAGCAGCTTGGAGGGGTCGGACAATCAGCCCCAGCATTTT
CDR3: CASSLEGSDNQPQHF

size: NA
V: TRBV6-6
D: NA
J: TRBJ2-7
DNA: TGTGCCAGCAGCCCAGACACCTCCACCTACGAGCAGTACTTC
CDR3: CASSPDTSTYEQYF

size: NA
V: TRBV5-1
D: NA
J: TRBJ2-3
DNA: TGCGCCAGCAGCTTGGAAGGCAGGTCTAGCACAGATACGCAGTATTTT
CDR3: CASSLEGRSSTDTQYF

size: NA
V: TRBV5-6
D: NA
J: TRBJ1-1
DNA: TGTGCCAGCAGCTTGCCTGGGGGGGAGAACACTGAAGCTTTCTTT
CDR3: CASSLPGGENTEAFF

size: NA
V: TRBV24-1
D: TRBD1
J: TRBJ1-2
DNA: TGTGCCACCAGTGACCAAGGACAGGAGCATGGCTACACCTTC
CDR3: CATSDQGQEHGYTF

size: few
V: TRBV24-1
D: NA
J: TRBJ1-5
DNA: TGTGCCACCAGGAGGGAATGCGGCGGCAATCAGCCCCAGCATTTT
CDR3: CATRRECGGNQPQHF

size: NA
V: TRBV6-5
D: NA
J: TRBJ1-1
DNA: TGTGCCAGCAGAACCCCACAGTACACTGAAGCTTTCTTT
CDR3: CASRTPQYTEAFF

size: once
V: TRBV2
D: TRBD1
J: TRBJ1-2
DNA: TGTGCCAGCAGTGAAACAAGGGGGCGCGGCGGCTACACCTTC
CDR3: CASSETRGRGGYTF

size: once
V: TRBV3-1/TRBV3-2
D: NA
J: TRBJ2-7
DNA: TGTGCCAGCAGCCAAGACGGAGGTTACTACGAGCAGTACTTC
CDR3: CASSQDGGYYEQYF

size: NA
V: TRBV4-2
D: TRBD1
J: TRBJ1-6
DNA: TGTGCCAGCAGCCAAATGGGGGACAGGGTAGTTCGGAATTCACCCCTCCACTTT
CDR3: CASSQMGDRVVRNSPLHF

size: NA
V: TRBV3-1/TRBV3-2
D: TRBD1
J: TRBJ1-2
DNA: TGTGCCAGCAGCCAAGTTAGGGGGCTGGAGGATGGCTACACCTTC
CDR3: CASSQVRGLEDGYTF